This T cell receptor (beta chain) was identified in a study of graft-versus-host responses after intestinal transplantation. The overall study: All of the recipients had induction that used anti-thymocyte globulin, then tacrolimus and steroids for approximately 3 years.

Here immunoSEQ multiplex PCR was the method, and the copy in TCRdb shows in-frame clones only, minus some. The sample lists under 75,000 clones, around 86% occurring once. The V gene lost 5 bases and the J gene lost 6 bases, with 17 bases spanning the gap. Germline CDR1 is MDHEN and CDR2 is SYDVKM. The CDR3 covers 14 residues. Tissue processing of the graft released intraepithelial and lamina propria lymphocytes from it. The source of this sequence is a human patient who received an intestinal transplant, so some T cells may come from the graft donor. This rearrangement joins TRBV28 to TRBJ2-7, with D tentatively TRBD1 (5 bases). The source was ileum tissue, collected around 350 days after transplant. The CDR3 nucleotides are TGTGCCAGCAGTAGGGGCTGGGGATTCGGCGAGCAGTACTTC. It translates to CASSRGWGFGEQYF.